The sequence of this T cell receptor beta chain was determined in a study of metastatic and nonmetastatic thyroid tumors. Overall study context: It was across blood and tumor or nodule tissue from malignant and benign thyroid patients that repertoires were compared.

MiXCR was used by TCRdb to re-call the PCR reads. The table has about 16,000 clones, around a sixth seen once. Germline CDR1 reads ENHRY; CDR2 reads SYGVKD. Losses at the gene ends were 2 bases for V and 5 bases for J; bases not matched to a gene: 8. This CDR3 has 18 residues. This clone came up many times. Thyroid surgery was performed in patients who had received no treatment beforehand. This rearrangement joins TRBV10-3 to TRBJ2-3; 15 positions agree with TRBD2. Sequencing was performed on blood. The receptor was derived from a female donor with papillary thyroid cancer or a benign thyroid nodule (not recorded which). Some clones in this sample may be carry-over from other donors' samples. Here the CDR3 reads CAISEPGLAGGPIDTQYF. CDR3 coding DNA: TGTGCCATCAGTGAGCCAGGACTAGCGGGGGGGCCTATAGATACGCAGTATTTT.